Presented here are 27 T cell receptor beta chains from one specimen sequenced in a study of Ad26.COV2.S vaccination and SARS-CoV-2 variants. Produced via immunoSEQ multiplex PCR; TCRdb's table is partial and in-frame only. This sample has around 100,000 clones, with roughly 84% found just once. The sample consisted of peripheral blood, taken after recovery from COVID-19. Every receptor here comes from a human donor who had recovered from COVID-19.

This clone was detected ten times or more. The chain combines TRBV6-5 with TRBJ2-5, with 9 bases matching TRBD2. V lost 6 bases and J lost 4; bases outside the gene matches: 9. The CDR3 is 15 residues long. Germline V gives CDR1 MNHEY, CDR2 SVGAGI. CDR3 coding DNA: TGTGCCAGCAGGTCACAAGCGGGAGGAGGAGAGACCCAGTACTTC. It translates to CASRSQAGGGETQYF.

The CDR3 loop reads CASSYSGVGTEAFF. The CDR3 region has the DNA TGTGCCAGCAGTTACTCAGGAGTAGGAACTGAAGCTTTCTTT. This chain uses TRBV6-5 with TRBJ1-1; D remains unclear. CDR3 length: 14 amino acids. The V gene's germline CDR1 is MNHEY and CDR2 SVGAGI. Trimming took off 0 bases at V and 5 bases at J, with 10 bases between the two ends.

The chain joins TRBV15 to TRBJ2-1; TRBD1 agrees at 7 bases. The germline CDR1 and CDR2 sequences are LNHNV and YYDKDF (reference sequence). The CDR3 sequence is 16 residues long. V lost 0 bases to trimming and J lost 10 bases; unmatched junction nucleotides: 12. CDR3 loop: CATSRDGVGVGGEQFF. The CDR3 region has the DNA TGTGCCACCAGCAGAGATGGGGTCGGGGTAGGGGGCGAGCAGTTCTTC.

The chain has TRBV7-8 and TRBJ2-7; D might be TRBD1 (5 bases). Trimming took 2 bases from V and 1 from J, leaving 12 bases between them. Per germline, CDR1 SGHVS and CDR2 FQNEAQ. The CDR3 is made up of 15 amino acids. The CDR3 coding sequence is TGTGCCAGCAGCTTAAGCAGGGTCTCATCCTACGAGCAGTACTTC. Amino acids: CASSLSRVSSYEQYF.

This clone was recorded a few times. The rearrangement links TRBV11-2 to TRBJ2-7; 9 bases align to TRBD2. Germline values: CDR1 SGHAT, CDR2 FQNNGV. The CDR3 spans 12 residues. With V trimmed by 10 bases and J by 1 base, 2 bases remained unmatched. The CDR3 sequence is CATSGNSYEQYF. Here the CDR3 DNA reads TGTGCCACTAGCGGGAATTCCTACGAGCAGTACTTC.

V usage is TRBV28 and J usage is TRBJ2-1, with 8 bases aligning to TRBD2. This CDR3 spans 14 amino acids. CDR1 and CDR2 (germline): MDHEN, SYDVKM. V lost 8 bases and J lost 8; bases outside the gene matches: 11. CDR3 DNA sequence: TGTGCCAGCTTCCGGAGCGGGAGTGGGTATGAGCAGTTCTTC. It yields the protein CASFRSGSGYEQFF.

The V and J genes are TRBV6-2 or TRBV6-3 and TRBJ1-1; 7 bases match TRBD1. Germline V gives CDR1 MNHEY, CDR2 SVGEGT. The CDR3 covers 14 residues. The V gene end was trimmed by 6 bases and the J gene end by 1 base; junction bases not matched to a gene: 5. CDR3 loop: CASSKQGSNTEAFF. CDR3 sequence (DNA): TGTGCCAGCAGCAAACAGGGGTCGAACACTGAAGCTTTCTTT.

The chain combines TRBV9 with TRBJ1-2, with D unclear. CDR1 is SGDLS and CDR2 is YYNGEE in the germline V gene. V was cut by 3 bases and J by 8 bases, with 17 bases left in between. The CDR3 consists of 14 residues. As DNA, the CDR3 is TGTGCCAGCAGCGGGGGAGTGGTCTTCTGGGGCTACACCTTC. Protein: CASSGGVVFWGYTF.

The V gene is TRBV7-9, the J gene TRBJ2-4; 12 bases map to TRBD2. V shed 4 bases, J shed 8 bases, and the junction held 9 bases outside the gene matches. CDR3 length equals 16 residues. The germline V gene has CDR1 SEHNR and CDR2 FQNEAQ (reference sequence). CDR3 amino acids: CASSSSTSGSSDIQYF. The CDR3 nucleotides read TGTGCCAGCAGCTCGTCGACTAGCGGGAGTTCTGACATTCAGTACTTC. Full variable domain (remainder filled in from reference TRBV7-9 and TRBJ2-4): DTGVSQNPRHKITKRGQNVTFRCDPISEHNRLYWYRQTLGQGPEFLTYFQNEAQLEKSRLLSDRFSAERPKGSFSTLEIQRTEQGDSAMYLCASSSSTSGSSDIQYFGAGTRLSVL.

This chain uses TRBV5-6 with TRBJ1-1; weak D call: TRBD1 (5 bases). This CDR3 contains 16 residues. CDR1 SGHDT and CDR2 YYEEEE come from the germline V gene. Trimming pared 0 bases from V and 4 bases from J, leaving 16 bases between. The CDR3 reads CASSLVSGGSSTEAFF. In DNA, the CDR3 is TGTGCCAGCAGCTTGGTATCTGGGGGAAGTAGCACTGAAGCTTTCTTT.

V gene TRBV6-5 combines with J gene TRBJ2-2; 7 bases agree with TRBD1. In germline, CDR1 is MNHEY, CDR2 SVGAGI. This CDR3 spans 14 amino acids. Germline trimming cut 8 bases from V and 1 base from J; bases unmatched to any gene: 4. The CDR3 DNA follows: TGTGCCAGCCCACGACAGGGGAACACCGGGGAGCTGTTTTTT. Amino acids: CASPRQGNTGELFF.

The chain links TRBV6-1 to TRBJ2-5, with a tentative D call TRBD1 (5 bases). The CDR3 is 15 amino acids. The ends were cut back, 0 bases at V and 5 bases at J, with 13 bases in the middle. From germline, CDR1 is MNHNS and CDR2 SASEGT. CDR3 nucleotide sequence: TGTGCCAGCAGTGAAGCGGCAGGGTCGGTGGAGACCCAGTACTTC. Its translation: CASSEAAGSVETQYF.

V gene TRBV7-2 combines with J gene TRBJ2-3; weak D call: TRBD1 (5 bases). In germline, CDR1 is SGHTA, CDR2 FQGNSA. The CDR3 length is 13 residues. V was clipped by 0 bases and J by 6 bases, with 7 bases between them. The CDR3 DNA sequence: TGTGCCAGCAGCTTAGCGGGGCGTGATACGCAGTATTTT. Its translation is CASSLAGRDTQYF.

Comment on this clone: Other DNA sequences within the sample encode an identical CDR3. This chain uses TRBV2 with TRBJ2-7; unclear D gene. V lost 6 bases and J lost 4, with 7 bases in between. This CDR3 contains 11 residues. CDR1 is SNHLY, CDR2 FYNNEI, per germline. CDR3 loop: CASSPAYEQYF. CDR3 sequence (DNA): TGTGCCAGCAGCCCCGCTTACGAGCAGTACTTC.

This clone was counted a single time. The chain carries TRBV10-1 and TRBJ1-1; 8 bases line up with TRBD1. Germline CDR1 and CDR2: WNHNN and SYGVQD (reference sequence). The ends lost 2 bases at V and 9 bases at J; junction bases unmatched: 2. The CDR3 covers 12 residues. The CDR3 coding sequence is TGCGCCAGCAGTGAGGACAGGGGAAAAGCTTTCTTT. Its protein is CASSEDRGKAFF.

The V call is TRBV19, the J call TRBJ2-2; D gene uncertain. Germline CDR1 LNHDA, CDR2 SQIVND (reference sequence). The CDR3 is 11 residues long. The V end was cut by 8 bases, the J end by 6 bases, with 7 bases between. CDR3 coding DNA: TGTGCCAGTCAGGTCTCCGGGGAGCTGTTTTTT. Its protein product is CASQVSGELFF.

This chain connects TRBV5-6 to TRBJ2-5; 11 bases match TRBD2. The CDR3 consists of 15 residues. V was pared by 2 bases and J by 3 bases, with 3 bases of the junction left unmatched. Germline lookup yields CDR1 SGHDT and CDR2 YYEEEE. CDR3 in DNA: TGTGCCAGCAGCTTTGGACTAGCGGGTAAAGAGACCCAGTACTTC. The encoded protein is CASSFGLAGKETQYF.

The J gene is TRBJ2-2, the V gene TRBV18, with 11 bases identical to TRBD1. With V trimmed by 4 bases and J by 4 bases, 29 bases remained unmatched. Germline CDR1 reads KGHSH; CDR2 reads LQKENI. There are 24 residues in the CDR3. The CDR3, as DNA: TGTGCCAGCTCACTAACCACGCAAACTCGGACAGGGGGCGTATACTCCCTATTCACCGGGGAGCTGTTTTTT. Residues: CASSLTTQTRTGGVYSLFTGELFF.

The rearrangement joins TRBV6-5 to TRBJ1-5; D perhaps matches TRBD1 (6 bases). In germline, CDR1 is MNHEY, CDR2 SVGAGI. The CDR3 consists of 14 residues. The ends were cut back, 6 bases at V and 0 bases at J, with 9 bases in the middle. CDR3 coding DNA: TGTGCCAGCAGAAGGGACAATAGCAATCAGCCCCAGCATTTT. This sequence encodes CASRRDNSNQPQHF.

The chain is built from TRBV27 and TRBJ2-7, with 10 bases matching TRBD1. From germline, CDR1 is MNHEY and CDR2 SMNVEV (reference sequence). This CDR3 is 14 amino acids long. V lost 5 bases, J lost 2 bases, and 3 bases stayed unmatched. The CDR3 sequence is CASSVDRGAYEQYF. CDR3 DNA: TGTGCCAGCAGTGTGGACAGGGGGGCCTACGAGCAGTACTTC.

This chain connects TRBV7-6 to TRBJ2-1; 7 bases fit TRBD2. Per the germline V gene, CDR1 is SGHVS and CDR2 is FNYEAQ. V lost 1 base and J lost 3; bases outside the gene matches: 6. This CDR3 region has 16 residues. Here the CDR3 reads CASSLDWLADYNEQFF. The CDR3 DNA reads as TGTGCCAGCAGCTTAGATTGGCTAGCGGACTACAATGAGCAGTTCTTC.

The chain uses TRBV19 and TRBJ2-1; 9 bases agree with TRBD1. CDR1 and CDR2 (germline): LNHDA, SQIVND (reference sequence). CDR3 length equals 16 residues. V lost 5 bases to trimming and J lost 0 bases; unmatched junction nucleotides: 5. The CDR3 DNA reads as TGTGCCAGTAGTGGGGACAGGGCCTACTCCTACAATGAGCAGTTCTTC. Translated, it gives CASSGDRAYSYNEQFF.

V usage is TRBV15 and J usage is TRBJ2-7; D may correspond to TRBD1 or TRBD2 (5 bases each). CDR3 size: 14 residues. Germline-derived CDR1 and CDR2 are LNHNV and YYDKDF (reference sequence). The V and J ends lost 5 bases and 4 bases respectively, with 15 bases between them. In DNA, the CDR3 is TGTGCCACCAGCTTGGGGGACGGGGCTTACGAGCAGTACTTC. This encodes CATSLGDGAYEQYF.

This sequence joins TRBV7-3 and TRBJ2-3; TRBD2 matches at 8 bases. The junction had 9 bases not matched to a gene; V was cut back by 5 bases and J by 5 bases. Germline V CDR1 and CDR2: SGHTA, FQGTGA. This CDR3 spans 15 amino acids. CDR3 bases: TGTGCCAGCAGCCCCGTCAGCGGGAGTGAAGATACGCAGTATTTT. The encoded protein is CASSPVSGSEDTQYF.

V usage is TRBV19 and J usage is TRBJ2-2; tentatively, D is TRBD1 (7 bases). The germline gives CDR1 LNHDA, CDR2 SQIVND (reference sequence). V dropped 4 bases and J dropped 5 bases, with 14 bases sitting between them. The CDR3 contains 15 residues. This CDR3 is CASSTAGQITGELFF. The CDR3 DNA reads as TGTGCCAGTAGTACCGCGGGACAGATTACCGGGGAGCTGTTTTTT.

V and J are TRBV2 and TRBJ2-5, with 8 bases fitting TRBD2. Germline CDR1 reads SNHLY; CDR2 reads FYNNEI. CDR3 length equals 15 residues. The V and J ends lost 8 bases and 9 bases, in that order; junction bases with no gene match: 17. The CDR3 reads CASAALLAASGPQYF. CDR3 nucleotide sequence: TGTGCCAGCGCGGCGTTACTAGCGGCTTCAGGACCCCAGTACTTC.

J is TRBJ1-1 and V is TRBV7-2; no firm D call. From germline, CDR1 is SGHTA and CDR2 FQGNSA. The V end lost 2 bases, the J end lost 4 bases, and 17 bases lay between the germline ends. The CDR3 spans 16 residues. The CDR3, as DNA: TGTGCCAGCAGCTTAAGGGCAGGCCCTACCCCCACTGAAGCTTTCTTT. As protein: CASSLRAGPTPTEAFF.